This passage covers 27 T cell receptor beta chains from one sample sequenced in a study of molecular identifiers for immune sequencing clone quantification. MiXCR, applied by TCRdb to the PCR reads, yields one record per CDR3 protein. The table shows 490,000 or so distinct CDR3 sequences, with approximately 25% occurring only once. The specimen sequenced was naive CD8+ T cells from blood, with Jurkat cell RNA spiked in. The sample's subset: FACS-sorted CD8+CD4-CCR7+CD45RA+ naive T cells. The source of these receptors is a human donor in good health. Some libraries in this study had Jurkat cell RNA spiked in.

The CDR3: CASSQGENYEQYF. CDR3 DNA sequence: TGCGCCAGCAGCCAAGGGGAAAACTACGAGCAGTACTTC. This chain connects TRBV4-1 to TRBJ2-7; no definite D call. The CDR3 contains 13 residues. V lost 1 base and J 3 bases, leaving 7 bases between the germline ends. CDR1 is MGHRA, CDR2 YSYEKL, per germline.

The rearrangement uses TRBV19 and TRBJ1-5; D is perhaps TRBD1 (5 bases). Trimming shortened V by 4 bases and J by 0 bases, and 16 bases separated the two germline ends. Germline V lookup: CDR1 LNHDA, CDR2 SQIVND (reference sequence). The CDR3 is 17 residues long. The CDR3 sequence: CASSTWDGSYSNQPQHF. The CDR3 DNA reads as TGTGCCAGTAGTACCTGGGACGGATCTTATAGCAATCAGCCCCAGCATTTT.

This clonotype occurred a few times. Likely a read error: the CDR3 ends without its conserved phenylalanine or tryptophan. V and J are TRBV5-6 and TRBJ1-5; D is undetermined. The CDR3 extends over 15 amino acids. The V gene's germline CDR1 is SGHDT and CDR2 YYEEEE. V lost 1 base and J 3 bases, leaving 11 bases between the germline ends. The CDR3: CASSLWPGNNQPQHI. The CDR3 bases are TGTGCCAGCAGCTTGTGGCCTGGGAACAATCAGCCCCAGCATATT.

This clonotype came up a few times. This chain joins TRBV5-6 and TRBJ2-3; no definite D call. Germline-derived CDR1 and CDR2 are SGHDT and YYEEEE. The CDR3 extends over 12 amino acids. V was trimmed by 7 bases and J by 4 bases, leaving 10 bases between them. This chain's CDR3 is CASGYVPDTQYF. The CDR3 DNA follows: TGTGCCAGCGGCTACGTCCCAGATACGCAGTATTTT. Drawing the rest from reference TRBV5-6 and TRBJ2-3, the complete variable domain is DAGVTQSPTHLIKTRGQQVTLRCSPKSGHDTVSWYQQALGQGPQFIFQYYEEEERQRGNFPDRFSGHQFPNYSSELNVNALLLGDSALYLCASGYVPDTQYFGPGTRLTVL.

Comments on this clonotype: A much more abundant neighbour one base away suggests this may be a read error. J is TRBJ1-5 and V is TRBV19; D is uncertain. The CDR3 length is 15 residues. CDR1 is LNHDA and CDR2 is SQIVND in the germline V gene (reference sequence). The V gene lost 6 bases and the J gene lost 1 base, with 13 bases spanning the gap. CDR3: CASSLATRSNQPQHF. The CDR3 bases are TGTGCCAGTAGCTTAGCCACCCGGAGCAATCAGCCCCAGCATTTT.

This clonotype was counted at least ten times. The gene calls are TRBV27 and TRBJ1-5, with unresolved D. V lost 5 bases to trimming and J lost 3 bases, with 5 bases between them. Germline assignment: CDR1 MNHEY and CDR2 SMNVEV (reference sequence). This CDR3 is built from 12 residues. The CDR3 nucleotides are TGTGCCAGCAGTGGATTCAATCAGCCCCAGCATTTT. Its translation: CASSGFNQPQHF.

The gene calls are TRBV7-9 and TRBJ2-7; TRBD1 agrees at 10 bases. V shed 5 bases and J 5 bases; nucleotides not matched to a gene: 6. CDR1 SEHNR and CDR2 FQNEAQ come from the germline V gene (reference sequence). The CDR3 is made up of 14 amino acids. CDR3: CASSHGQGVDEQYF. The CDR3 region has the DNA TGTGCCAGCAGCCACGGACAGGGGGTCGACGAGCAGTACTTC.

Remarks on this clonotype: Being one base from a much bigger clone, this may be a read error. This rearrangement joins TRBV4-1 to TRBJ1-1; D call uncertain. V was pared by 0 bases and J by 10 bases, with 6 bases between. CDR1 is MGHRA and CDR2 is YSYEKL in the germline V gene. This CDR3 contains 11 residues. This CDR3 reads CASSQESGAFF. CDR3 coding DNA: TGCGCCAGCAGCCAAGAATCTGGAGCTTTCTTT.

This clonotype was seen a few times. This chain connects TRBV5-6 to TRBJ2-7; perhaps TRBD1 as D (6 bases). Germline V gene data show CDR1 as SGHDT and CDR2 as YYEEEE. This CDR3 is 14 amino acids long. Trimming took off 2 bases at V and 4 bases at J, with 13 bases between the two ends. CDR3 DNA: TGTGCCAGCAGCTTCCCCAGGGGATCGTACGAGCAGTACTTC. This gives the protein CASSFPRGSYEQYF.

The V and J genes are TRBV9 and TRBJ1-1; 7 bases match TRBD1. The CDR3 totals 19 residues. The V and J ends lost 0 bases and 4 bases, in that order; junction bases with no gene match: 18. Germline V CDR1 and CDR2: SGDLS, YYNGEE. CDR3 protein: CASSVARVRTGRIGTEAFF. For the CDR3, the DNA is TGTGCCAGCAGCGTAGCTCGAGTCCGGACAGGTAGGATTGGCACTGAAGCTTTCTTT.

This clonotype was found many times. CDR3 residues: CAWSDGRGTEAFF. The CDR3 coding sequence is TGTGCCTGGAGTGACGGCAGGGGCACTGAAGCTTTCTTT. This chain connects TRBV30 to TRBJ1-1; weak D call: TRBD1 (6 bases). The germline V gene encodes CDR1 GTSNPN and CDR2 SVGIG (reference sequence). There are 13 residues in the CDR3. V was pared by 1 base and J by 4 bases, with 10 bases between.

At least ten counts were recorded for this clonotype. The V and J genes are TRBV12-5 and TRBJ1-2; D call uncertain. The germline V and J ends were trimmed by 2 bases and 3 bases, with 13 bases remaining between them. Germline V lookup: CDR1 LGHNT, CDR2 FRNRAP. The CDR3 has 15 residues. The CDR3 bases are TGTGCTAGTGGTTTGTGGCCAGCAACCGACTATGGCTACACCTTC. Protein: CASGLWPATDYGYTF.

On this clonotype: A clone one base away is much larger, so this may be a read error. The genes are TRBV21-1 and TRBJ1-5. TRBV21-1 is a pseudogene. There are 16 residues in the CDR3. The CDR3 nucleotides are TGTGCCAGCAGCAAAGTGGCTGGGACTCGCAATCAGCCCCAGCATTTT. Translating gives CASSKVAGTRNQPQHF.

The CDR3: CSARSPRVNTEAFF. The CDR3 bases are TGCAGTGCTAGGTCGCCCCGGGTGAACACTGAAGCTTTCTTT. The chain has TRBV20-1 and TRBJ1-1; the D is unclear. V was shortened by 3 bases and J by 0 bases, with 11 bases between the two germline ends. This CDR3 is 14 amino acids long. Germline lookup yields CDR1 DFQATT and CDR2 SNEGSKA (reference sequence).

This clonotype turned up a few times. The chain has TRBV20-1 and TRBJ2-7, with TRBD1 identical over 7 bases. CDR1 and CDR2 from the germline V gene are DFQATT and SNEGSKA (reference sequence). V trimming: 0 bases; J trimming: 3 bases; junction bases outside the gene matches: 5. The CDR3 loop spans 14 amino acids. The CDR3 DNA follows: TGCAGTGCTAGAGACCGGGACAGCCTCTACGAGCAGTACTTC. Residues: CSARDRDSLYEQYF.

Written as DNA, the CDR3 is TGTGCCAGCAGCTTGGAGACCGGACAGGCCTACGAGCAGTACTTC. Its protein is CASSLETGQAYEQYF. The chain employs TRBV5-5 and TRBJ2-7; 7 positions agree with TRBD1. The junction had 5 bases not matched to a gene; V was cut back by 0 bases and J by 2 bases. From germline, CDR1 is SGHKS and CDR2 YYEKEE (reference sequence). CDR3 length equals 15 residues.

The sample holds many counts of this clonotype. V is TRBV29-1 and J is TRBJ1-1; no clear D gene. Germline assignment: CDR1 SQVTM and CDR2 ANQGSEA. This CDR3 spans 11 amino acids. The CDR3 DNA reads as TGCGGGGTGGTGGTGAACACTGAAGCTTTCTTT. The encoded protein is CGVVVNTEAFF.

In its sample, this clonotype was seen many times. The chain has TRBV28 and TRBJ1-5, with TRBD1 matching 9 bases. Germline CDR1 reads MDHEN; CDR2 reads SYDVKM. The CDR3 sequence is 14 residues long. The V and J ends lost 5 bases and 7 bases, in that order; junction bases with no gene match: 6. The CDR3 loop is CASSLPTGGQPQHF. The CDR3 bases are TGTGCCAGCAGTCTCCCGACAGGGGGACAGCCCCAGCATTTT.

The V gene is TRBV4-3, the J gene TRBJ2-2, with TRBD1 identical over 11 bases. The CDR3 loop spans 17 amino acids. Germline V lookup: CDR1 LGHNA, CDR2 YSLEER. V was clipped by 0 bases and J by 3 bases; unmatched bases: 3. In DNA, the CDR3 is TGCGCCAGCAGCCAAGATGGACAGGGGGCGGACACCGGGGAGCTGTTTTTT. Translating it yields CASSQDGQGADTGELFF.

V usage is TRBV16 and J usage is TRBJ2-6; 10 bases are a match to TRBD1. Germline V gene sequence: CDR1 KGHSY, CDR2 FQNENV. The V segment lost 0 bases and the J segment 0 bases; nucleotides outside the gene matches: 8. The CDR3 sequence is 20 residues long. CDR3 residues: CASSQSTGGLLSSGANVLTF. CDR3 nucleotide sequence: TGTGCCAGCAGCCAATCGACAGGGGGCTTATTAAGCTCTGGGGCCAACGTCCTGACTTTC.

This clonotype was observed at least ten times. The chain combines TRBV7-9 with TRBJ2-3, with D possibly TRBD2 on 7 matching bases. Per germline, CDR1 SEHNR and CDR2 FQNEAQ (reference sequence). Trimming took off 1 base at V and 2 bases at J, with 16 bases between the two ends. The length of the CDR3 is 17 residues. The CDR3 is CASSLDLGGGLTDTQYF. For the CDR3, the DNA is TGTGCCAGCAGCTTAGACTTGGGGGGGGGCCTCACAGATACGCAGTATTTT.

The sample holds a few counts of this clonotype. CDR3 sequence: CASSQEWAGLNYGYTF. In DNA form, the CDR3 reads TGTGCCAGCAGCCAAGAATGGGCAGGTCTTAACTATGGCTACACCTTC. The V gene is TRBV14, the J gene TRBJ1-2, with no clear D. Looked up from germline, CDR1 is SGHDN and CDR2 is FVKESK. Trimming took off 0 bases at V and 1 base at J, with 12 bases between the two ends. This CDR3 has 16 residues.

This clonotype appeared many times. The V gene is TRBV7-2, the J gene TRBJ2-3; 7 nucleotides agree with TRBD2. This CDR3 has 15 amino acids. J gave up 2 bases and V 2 bases, and 4 bases lay outside the gene matches. CDR1 and CDR2 from the germline V gene are SGHTA and FQGNSA. This CDR3 is CASSLILADTDTQYF. In DNA, the CDR3 is TGTGCCAGCAGCTTAATTCTAGCGGACACAGATACGCAGTATTTT.

The chain couples TRBV6-1 to TRBJ1-1; D perhaps matches TRBD1 (6 bases). Germline V gene data show CDR1 as MNHNS and CDR2 as SASEGT. The CDR3 contains 13 residues. DNA of the CDR3: TGTGCTGGGTCGACAGGCTTTAGTACTGAAGCTTTCTTT. The encoded protein is CAGSTGFSTEAFF.

This chain connects TRBV6-5 to TRBJ1-2; TRBD1 is a possible D gene (5 bases). The CDR3 spans 12 residues. Trimming shortened V by 5 bases and J by 4 bases, and 8 bases separated the two germline ends. Germline CDR1 and CDR2: MNHEY and SVGAGI. Here the CDR3 reads CASSTDSYGYTF. The CDR3 DNA reads TGTGCCAGCAGTACTGACAGCTATGGCTACACCTTC.

The V gene is TRBV15, the J gene TRBJ2-3; TRBD2 agrees at 9 bases. CDR3 length: 17 residues. The V gene end was trimmed by 1 base and the J gene end by 2 bases; junction bases not matched to a gene: 7. Germline V gives CDR1 LNHNV, CDR2 YYDKDF (reference sequence). The CDR3 DNA reads TGTGCCACCAGCAGAGGAAATAGCGGGGGAGTCACAGATACGCAGTATTTT. Protein: CATSRGNSGGVTDTQYF.

This chain links TRBV4-2 with TRBJ2-7; the D is unclear. Germline CDR1 is LGHNA and CDR2 is YNFKEQ. The CDR3 spans 13 residues. The V end was cut by 1 base, the J end by 3 bases, with 7 bases between. The CDR3: CASSQGSLYEQYF. The CDR3 DNA sequence: TGTGCCAGCAGCCAAGGGTCCCTCTACGAGCAGTACTTC.